Shown below are 7 T cell receptor beta chains from a single sample sequenced in a study of identical twins. TCRdb analysed the 5' RACE reads with MiXCR anew, one entry per CDR3 protein. The sample consists of around 500,000 distinct CDR3 sequences, 14% of them appearing once. These data also featured in a second study, about yellow fever vaccine responses in identical twins.

The sequenced sample consisted of CD4+ T cells sorted from blood. The receptors here all came from a woman between 18 and 29 years old in good health.

This clonotype has only a few counts. CDR3 nucleotides: TGTGCCAGCAGTTACTCGCACAGGATTACAGATACGCAGTATTTT. Amino acids: CASSYSHRITDTQYF. The rearrangement joins TRBV6-5 to TRBJ2-3, with D possibly being TRBD1 (5 bases). Trimming took off 0 bases at V and 3 bases at J, with 10 bases between the two ends. Germline V lookup: CDR1 MNHEY, CDR2 SVGAGI. This CDR3 has 15 amino acids.

A few counts support this clonotype. This chain connects TRBV29-1 to TRBJ2-1, with TRBD2 matching over 8 bases. Germline V gene data show CDR1 as SQVTM and CDR2 as ANQGSEA. CDR3 length: 18 amino acids. Trimming cost V 0 bases and J 5 bases; bases outside gene matches: 15. The chain's CDR3 is CSVEDVGGGREVDNEQFF. The CDR3 DNA sequence: TGCAGCGTTGAAGATGTCGGGGGGGGTCGGGAGGTAGACAATGAGCAGTTCTTC.

A few counts support this clonotype. The J gene is TRBJ2-7, the V gene TRBV15; D possibly corresponds to TRBD1 (5 bases). Trimming removed 0 bases at V and 5 bases at J, with 14 bases between. The germline gives CDR1 LNHNV, CDR2 YYDKDF (reference sequence). The CDR3 has 15 amino acids. This CDR3 reads CATSRDRAGFNEQYF. The CDR3 coding sequence is TGTGCCACCAGCAGAGATCGGGCAGGGTTCAACGAGCAGTACTTC.

This clonotype has just a few counts. The rearrangement uses TRBV6-5 and TRBJ1-2; 8 bases map to TRBD1. V was clipped by 3 bases and J by 4 bases; unmatched bases: 13. Per germline, CDR1 MNHEY and CDR2 SVGAGI. CDR3 size: 17 residues. This CDR3 is CASSYYPKIDRGYGYTF. DNA for the CDR3: TGTGCCAGCAGTTATTATCCCAAAATCGACAGGGGCTATGGCTACACCTTC.

This chain joins TRBV4-2 and TRBJ2-1; TRBD2 matches 10 bases. Germline V gene lookup returns CDR1 LGHNA and CDR2 YNFKEQ. The CDR3 is made up of 20 amino acids. The ends lost 0 bases at V and 1 base at J; junction bases unmatched: 12. The CDR3 bases are TGTGCCAGCAGCCAAGATCCCGAAACTAGCGGGAAGGTTTCCTACAATGAGCAGTTCTTC. It codes for CASSQDPETSGKVSYNEQFF.

The V call is TRBV12-3 or TRBV12-4, the J call TRBJ2-2; 9 nucleotides match TRBD2. V was pared by 6 bases and J by 2 bases, with 7 bases of the junction left unmatched. The CDR3 runs to 16 residues. The CDR3 coding sequence is TGTGCCAGCAGCCCACGACTAGCGGACAACACCGGGGAGCTGTTTTTT. Amino acids: CASSPRLADNTGELFF.

This clonotype was seen many times. V usage is TRBV29-1 and J usage is TRBJ2-3; tentatively, D is TRBD2 (6 bases). The CDR3 consists of 14 residues. Germline V CDR1 and CDR2: SQVTM, ANQGSEA. Trimming took off 2 bases at V and 2 bases at J, with 11 bases between the two ends. CDR3 in amino acids: CSVEYGSITDTQYF. In nucleotides, the CDR3 is TGCAGCGTTGAATACGGGAGTATCACAGATACGCAGTATTTT.